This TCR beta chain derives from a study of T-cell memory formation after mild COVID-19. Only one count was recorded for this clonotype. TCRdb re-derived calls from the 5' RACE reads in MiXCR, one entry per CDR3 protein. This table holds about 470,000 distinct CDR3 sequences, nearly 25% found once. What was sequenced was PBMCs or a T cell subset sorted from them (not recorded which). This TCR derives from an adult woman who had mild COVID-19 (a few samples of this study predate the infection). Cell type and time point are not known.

The CDR3 is CASSLASGESEQFF. The CDR3 DNA reads as TGCGCCAGCAGCTTGGCTAGCGGGGAGAGTGAGCAGTTCTTC. The V and J genes are TRBV5-1 and TRBJ2-1, with 9 bases identical to TRBD2. After removal of 0 bases from V and 9 bases from J, the junction contained 4 bases not matched to a gene. CDR3 length equals 14 residues. Germline loops: CDR1 SGHRS, CDR2 YFSETQ.